This TCR beta chain came from a study of shared clonotypes between healthy human individuals. Profiling relied on immunoSEQ multiplex PCR, and the TCRdb table lists in-frame clones only, not all of them. The profile covers 1 million to 1.3 million clones, with around 78% appearing a single time and roughly 0.55% taken by the ten largest. About this clone: It is unclear where the CDR3 begins or ends on the DNA, so no DNA is shown, and the CDR3 is as TCRdb lists it.

The CDR3 has 13 amino acids, counting both end residues. Germline V gene data show CDR1 as SEHNR and CDR2 as FQNEAQ (reference sequence). This clonotype was obtained from a man aged 18-30 years in good health. Some clones in this sample may be carry-over from other donors' samples. V is TRBV7-9 and J is TRBJ2-7; the D segment call TRBD1 is taken from the table without a DNA check. Sequenced: memory CD4+ T cells from PBMCs. Described subset: CD45RA-negative fraction. The CDR3: CASSFGDGAKPVF.